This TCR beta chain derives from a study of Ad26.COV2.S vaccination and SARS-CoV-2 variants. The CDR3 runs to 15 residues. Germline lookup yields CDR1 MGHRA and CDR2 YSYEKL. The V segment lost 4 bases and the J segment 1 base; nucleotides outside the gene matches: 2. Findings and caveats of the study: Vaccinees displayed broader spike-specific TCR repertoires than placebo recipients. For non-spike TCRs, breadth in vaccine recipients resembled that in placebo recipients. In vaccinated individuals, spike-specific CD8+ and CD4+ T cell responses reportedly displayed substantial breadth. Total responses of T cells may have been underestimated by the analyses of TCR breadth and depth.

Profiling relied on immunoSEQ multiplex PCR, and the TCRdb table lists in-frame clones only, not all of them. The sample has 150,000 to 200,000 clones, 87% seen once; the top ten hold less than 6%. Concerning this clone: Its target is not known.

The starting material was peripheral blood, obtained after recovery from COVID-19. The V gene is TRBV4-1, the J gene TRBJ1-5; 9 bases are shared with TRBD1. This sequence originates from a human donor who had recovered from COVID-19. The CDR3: CASSPGTGSNQPQHF. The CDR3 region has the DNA TGCGCCAGCAGCCCCGGGACAGGGAGCAATCAGCCCCAGCATTTT.